The 12 T cell receptor beta chains presented below share a single source sample, sequenced in a study of T cell responses to AZD1222 COVID-19 vaccine. Some clones are missing from TCRdb's copy, which holds only in-frame ones; the method was immunoSEQ multiplex PCR. Here the sample spans 120,000 to 150,000 clones, approximately 89% being singletons. The sequenced sample was peripheral blood, obtained on day 0 of AZD1222 vaccination. The receptors originated from an adult in good health.

The table lists this clone with a few counts. The V gene is TRBV18, the J gene TRBJ1-5, with D unresolved. Per germline, CDR1 KGHSH and CDR2 LQKENI. V was pared by 3 bases and J by 0 bases, with 6 bases between. CDR3 length: 14 amino acids. The DNA for the CDR3 is TGTGCCAGCTCACCTAGTTATAGCAATCAGCCCCAGCATTTT. It codes for CASSPSYSNQPQHF.

V and J are TRBV2 and TRBJ1-1, with D tentatively TRBD1 (5 bases). The germline gives CDR1 SNHLY, CDR2 FYNNEI. The CDR3 runs to 13 residues. V was clipped by 6 bases and J by 1 base, with 9 bases between them. The CDR3 DNA sequence: TGTGCCAGCAGGATAACAGGGAACACTGAAGCTTTCTTT. Protein: CASRITGNTEAFF.

The V gene is TRBV28, the J gene TRBJ1-4; 11 bases fit TRBD1. The CDR3 has 15 residues. Germline V gives CDR1 MDHEN, CDR2 SYDVKM. Trimming removed 4 bases from V and 8 bases from J; junction bases left unmatched: 6. CDR3 DNA: TGTGCCAGCAGTTCCGGGACAGGGGGGTGGGAAAAACTGTTTTTT. Translated: CASSSGTGGWEKLFF.

This chain links TRBV19 with TRBJ1-4; 9 bases align to TRBD1. The CDR3 spans 18 residues. CDR1 and CDR2 from the germline V gene are LNHDA and SQIVND (reference sequence). The J segment lost 7 bases and the V segment lost 4 bases, leaving 16 bases of the junction unmatched. The CDR3 sequence: CASSTGTGRLGRSEKLFF. CDR3 nucleotides: TGTGCCAGTAGTACCGGGACAGGGAGGCTCGGGAGGAGTGAAAAACTGTTTTTT.

The rearrangement uses TRBV29-1 and TRBJ1-2; a possible D gene is TRBD1 (5 bases). CDR3 length: 13 residues. Germline CDR1 and CDR2: SQVTM and ANQGSEA. The V end was cut by 2 bases, the J end by 4 bases, with 11 bases between. CDR3 sequence: CSVESGRSYGYTF. In DNA, the CDR3 is TGCAGCGTTGAATCGGGGCGCAGCTATGGCTACACCTTC.

J is TRBJ1-1 and V is TRBV7-9, with D unresolved. There are 14 residues in the CDR3. V shed 2 bases and J shed 1 base, with 8 bases lying between them. Germline CDR1 SEHNR, CDR2 FQNEAQ (reference sequence). Written as DNA, the CDR3 is TGTGCCAGCAGCTTACGTGCGGCGAACACTGAAGCTTTCTTT. Encoded protein: CASSLRAANTEAFF.

The CDR3, as DNA: TGTGCCAGCAGCGTAGAGGAGTCTGGAAACACCATATATTTT. Amino acid sequence: CASSVEESGNTIYF. The chain recombines TRBV9 with TRBJ1-3; no definite D call. V was pared by 0 bases and J by 1 base, with 5 bases between. CDR3 length equals 14 residues. Germline V gene sequence: CDR1 SGDLS, CDR2 YYNGEE.

This clone was detected once. The chain links TRBV7-2 to TRBJ1-1, with 7 bases matching TRBD1. Looked up from germline, CDR1 is SGHTA and CDR2 is FQGNSA. The CDR3 spans 14 residues. The trim removed 5 bases at V and 4 bases at J, leaving 7 bases unmatched. This chain's CDR3 is CASSPRQGSTEAFF. CDR3 coding DNA: TGTGCCAGCAGCCCACGACAGGGTAGCACTGAAGCTTTCTTT. Looking up the rest from reference TRBV7-2 and TRBJ1-1 gives the full variable domain: GAGVSQSPSNKVTEKGKDVELRCDPISGHTALYWYRQSLGQGLEFLIYFQGNSAPDKSGLPSDRFSAERTGGSVSTLTIQRTQQEDSAVYLCASSPRQGSTEAFFGQGTRLTVV.

V gene TRBV10-3 combines with J gene TRBJ1-4; tentative D call: TRBD1 (5 bases). Germline V gives CDR1 ENHRY, CDR2 SYGVKD. V was pared by 6 bases and J by 8 bases, with 10 bases between. CDR3 size: 12 residues. Here the CDR3 reads CAISRENEKLFF. The CDR3 DNA reads as TGTGCCATCAGCAGGGAGAACGAAAAACTGTTTTTT.

This chain uses TRBV6-5 with TRBJ1-1; D call uncertain. The CDR3 spans 12 residues. The germline CDR1 and CDR2 sequences are MNHEY and SVGAGI. The ends were cut back, 2 bases at V and 7 bases at J, with 8 bases in the middle. The CDR3: CASSYQVGEAFF. The CDR3 DNA reads TGTGCCAGCAGTTACCAGGTCGGTGAAGCTTTCTTT.

This chain uses TRBV19 with TRBJ1-4; D call uncertain. The ends were cut back, 4 bases at V and 8 bases at J, with 5 bases in the middle. The length of the CDR3 is 11 residues. The germline V gene encodes CDR1 LNHDA and CDR2 SQIVND (reference sequence). The CDR3, as DNA: TGTGCCAGTAGTAGAGAAGAAAAACTGTTTTTT. Its protein is CASSREEKLFF.

This chain connects TRBV5-4 to TRBJ2-3; D is ambiguous. V shed 0 bases and J shed 0 bases, with 8 bases lying between them. CDR1 and CDR2 from the germline V gene are SGHNT and YYREEE (reference sequence). The CDR3 is 15 residues long. The CDR3 protein is CASSLDGRSTDTQYF. DNA of the CDR3: TGTGCCAGCAGCTTGGATGGCAGGAGCACAGATACGCAGTATTTT.